This entry lists 17 T cell receptor beta chains sequenced from one sample in a study of blood T cells in healthy people across ages. Alongside a J-beta primer mix, a sample-barcoded 5' primer served in a second PCR lasting roughly 6 to 11 cycles. TCRdb re-called the 5' RACE reads through MiXCR, storing one row per CDR3 protein. The sample lists around 1,500,000 distinct CDR3 sequences; about 43% were seen once. What was sequenced was blood. All receptors come from a woman in her late teens or twenties in good health.

There are a few counts of this clonotype. The chain links TRBV5-1 to TRBJ2-1; TRBD2 agrees at 10 bases. This CDR3 is 18 amino acids long. The germline CDR1 and CDR2 sequences are SGHRS and YFSETQ. With V trimmed by 3 bases and J by 8 bases, 17 bases remained unmatched. As DNA, the CDR3 is TGCGCCAGCAGCTCCATACCATCTAGCGGGAGCCGACTGGATGAGCAGTTCTTC. This encodes CASSSIPSSGSRLDEQFF. Drawing the rest from reference TRBV5-1 and TRBJ2-1, the complete variable domain is KAGVTQTPRYLIKTRGQQVTLSCSPISGHRSVSWYQQTPGQGLQFLFEYFSETQRNKGNFPGRFSGRQFSNSRSEMNVSTLELGDSALYLCASSSIPSSGSRLDEQFFGPGTRLTVL.

The rearrangement links TRBV27 to TRBJ1-4, with D tentatively TRBD1 (5 bases). Germline values: CDR1 MNHEY, CDR2 SMNVEV (reference sequence). CDR3 length: 15 amino acids. V was trimmed by 6 bases and J by 8 bases, leaving 19 bases between them. For the CDR3, the DNA is TGTGCCAGCAGCACGTGGGGGGGAGGAGGGGAAAAACTGTTTTTT. This translates into CASSTWGGGGEKLFF.

The genes are TRBV2 and TRBJ2-1; D uncertain. Trimming removed 7 bases from V and 6 bases from J, with 13 bases in between. The CDR3 extends over 13 amino acids. CDR1 and CDR2 from the germline V gene are SNHLY and FYNNEI. Written as DNA, the CDR3 is TGTGCCAGCACCCCCGGCGAAATCAATGAGCAGTTCTTC. It translates to CASTPGEINEQFF. The whole variable domain, remainder taken from reference TRBV2 and TRBJ2-1, is EPEVTQTPSHQVTQMGQEVILRCVPISNHLYFYWYRQILGQKVEFLVSFYNNEISEKSEIFDDQFSVERPDGSNFTLKIRSTKLEDSAMYFCASTPGEINEQFFGPGTRLTVL.

The J gene is TRBJ2-7, the V gene TRBV11-2; 13 nucleotides agree with TRBD2. This CDR3 region has 15 residues. Germline CDR1 reads SGHAT; CDR2 reads FQNNGV. Trimming at V came to 8 bases and at J to 7 bases, leaving 11 bases not matched to a gene. DNA of the CDR3: TGTGCCAGCGACATAGGGACTAGCGGGAACAATGAGCAGTACTTC. It is translated as CASDIGTSGNNEQYF.

The rearrangement joins TRBV20-1 to TRBJ2-7; 12 bases match TRBD2. The J segment lost 7 bases and the V segment lost 3 bases, leaving 13 bases of the junction unmatched. CDR1 and CDR2 (germline): DFQATT, SNEGSKA (reference sequence). The CDR3 runs to 16 residues. CDR3: CSARQTSGSSYNEQYF. The CDR3 nucleotides read TGCAGTGCTAGGCAGACTAGCGGGAGCTCCTACAATGAGCAGTACTTC.

The V gene is TRBV29-1, the J gene TRBJ1-2; unclear D gene. Trimming left V 2 bases short and J 3 bases short, with 10 bases between. The CDR3 totals 13 residues. CDR1 SQVTM and CDR2 ANQGSEA come from the germline V gene. The DNA of the CDR3 is TGCAGCGTTGAAAGGGAGTCGGACTATGGCTACACCTTC. Protein: CSVERESDYGYTF.

The chain has TRBV13 and TRBJ1-1, with D maybe TRBD1 (5 bases). The germline CDR1 and CDR2 sequences are PRHDT and FYEKMQ (reference sequence). The CDR3 spans 15 residues. Trimming took off 3 bases at V and 3 bases at J, with 14 bases between the two ends. CDR3 sequence reads: CASSFHRPGDTEAFF. The CDR3 region has the DNA TGTGCCAGCAGCTTTCACCGGCCGGGGGACACTGAAGCTTTCTTT.

In this sample, this clonotype turned up a few times. The rearrangement uses TRBV9 and TRBJ2-3; TRBD2 matches at 12 bases. The germline gives CDR1 SGDLS, CDR2 YYNGEE. The CDR3 totals 18 residues. J gave up 0 bases and V 3 bases, and 8 bases lay outside the gene matches. The CDR3 DNA reads as TGTGCCAGCAGCGGACCACTAGCGGGGGGACTAAGCACAGATACGCAGTATTTT. Encoded protein: CASSGPLAGGLSTDTQYF.

This clonotype was seen ten or more times. The chain employs TRBV5-1 and TRBJ1-1, with a tentative D call TRBD1 (5 bases). V was clipped by 4 bases and J by 0 bases, with 7 bases between them. The CDR3 length is 13 residues. Germline V gene data show CDR1 as SGHRS and CDR2 as YFSETQ. The CDR3 DNA is TGCGCCAGCAGCCGGGACTTGAACACTGAAGCTTTCTTT. This gives the protein CASSRDLNTEAFF.

This clonotype was recorded at least ten times. The chain employs TRBV6-4 and TRBJ2-1; 7 nucleotides agree with TRBD2. The CDR3 covers 14 residues. Germline V gene sequence: CDR1 MRHNA, CDR2 SNTAGT. The V gene end was trimmed by 3 bases and the J gene end by 4 bases; junction bases not matched to a gene: 3. CDR3 protein: CASSERETYNEQFF. For the CDR3, the DNA is TGTGCCAGCAGTGAGCGGGAGACGTACAATGAGCAGTTCTTC.

The CDR3 bases are TGCGCCAGCAGTGAGTCAGCGGGGGCGGTGTACTTC. Encoded protein: CASSESAGAVYF. V is TRBV10-1 and J is TRBJ2-7, with 8 bases aligning to TRBD2. V was clipped by 0 bases and J by 12 bases; unmatched bases: 4. CDR1 is WNHNN, CDR2 SYGVQD, per germline (reference sequence). The CDR3 length is 12 residues.

The chain couples TRBV14 to TRBJ1-6; tentatively, D is TRBD1 (6 bases). The germline V gene encodes CDR1 SGHDN and CDR2 FVKESK. This CDR3 region has 15 residues. Trimming took 5 bases from V and 3 from J, leaving 11 bases between them. CDR3 amino acids: CASSGGQRYNSPLHF. As DNA, the CDR3 is TGTGCCAGCAGCGGAGGACAGCGCTATAATTCACCCCTCCACTTT.

This chain uses TRBV21-1 with TRBJ2-6; the tabulated D call, TRBD1, remains unverified against the DNA. TRBV21-1 is a recognized pseudogene. The CDR3 sequence is 18 residues long. CDR3 sequence: CASSTPGTGTSGANVLTF. The DNA of the CDR3 is TGTGCCAGCAGCACTCCCGGGACAGGCACCTCTGGGGCCAACGTCCTGACTTTC.

The J gene is TRBJ2-7, the V gene TRBV12-3 or TRBV12-4; no clear D gene. The CDR3 has 13 amino acids. With 5 bases removed from V and 6 bases from J, the gap between germline ends came to 14 bases. CDR3 loop: CASSVLGKSEQYF. As DNA, the CDR3 is TGTGCCAGCAGTGTTCTAGGGAAGTCCGAGCAGTACTTC.

The chain joins TRBV9 to TRBJ2-7; D not resolved. Trimming took 2 bases from V and 0 from J, leaving 12 bases between them. This CDR3 has 15 residues. Looked up from germline, CDR1 is SGDLS and CDR2 is YYNGEE. The CDR3 nucleotides read TGTGCCAGCAGCGTTGGCAGGTCGAGCTCCTACGAGCAGTACTTC. Protein product: CASSVGRSSSYEQYF.

V is TRBV5-1 and J is TRBJ2-7, with D perhaps matching TRBD1 or TRBD2 (6 bases each). Germline CDR1 SGHRS, CDR2 YFSETQ. Trimming cost V 4 bases and J 0 bases, with 11 bases left between them. CDR3 length equals 14 residues. The CDR3 loop is CASSPGGHSYEQYF. CDR3 nucleotides: TGCGCCAGCAGCCCCGGGGGCCACTCCTACGAGCAGTACTTC.

This clonotype showed up just a few times. This chain uses TRBV5-1 with TRBJ2-1; 13 bases map to TRBD2. Germline V lookup: CDR1 SGHRS, CDR2 YFSETQ. Trimming cost V 3 bases and J 7 bases; bases outside gene matches: 7. This CDR3 region has 16 residues. The CDR3 nucleotides read TGCGCCAGCAGCTCCGTACTAGCGGGAGGGCCGAATGAGCAGTTCTTC. Translated: CASSSVLAGGPNEQFF. Full variable domain (missing parts from reference TRBV5-1 and TRBJ2-1): KAGVTQTPRYLIKTRGQQVTLSCSPISGHRSVSWYQQTPGQGLQFLFEYFSETQRNKGNFPGRFSGRQFSNSRSEMNVSTLELGDSALYLCASSSVLAGGPNEQFFGPGTRLTVL.